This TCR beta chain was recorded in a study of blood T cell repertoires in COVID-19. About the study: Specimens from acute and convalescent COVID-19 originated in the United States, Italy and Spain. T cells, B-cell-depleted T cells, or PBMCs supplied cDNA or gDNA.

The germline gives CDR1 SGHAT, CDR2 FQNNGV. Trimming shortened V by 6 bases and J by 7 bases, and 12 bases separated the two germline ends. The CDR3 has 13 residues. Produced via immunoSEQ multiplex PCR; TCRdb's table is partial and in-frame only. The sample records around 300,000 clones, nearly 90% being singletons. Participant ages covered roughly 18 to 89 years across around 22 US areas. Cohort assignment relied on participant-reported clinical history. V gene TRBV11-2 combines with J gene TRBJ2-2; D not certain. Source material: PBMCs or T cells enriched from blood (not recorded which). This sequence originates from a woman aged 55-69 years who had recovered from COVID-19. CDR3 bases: TGTGCCAGCAGTCCCCGGGTTGACGGGGAGCTGTTTTTT. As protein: CASSPRVDGELFF.